What follows describes a single TCR beta chain. The sample is drawn from a study of monozygotic twins with inflammatory bowel disease. From its re-call of the 5' RACE reads, TCRdb lists each CDR3 protein once, without DNA. Its listing shows 200,000 to 250,000 distinct CDR3 sequences. This CDR3 comprises 16 residues. Per the germline V gene, CDR1 is ENHRY and CDR2 is SYGVKD. The sequence derives from a human donor with ulcerative colitis or Crohn's disease, or a healthy co-twin of an affected twin (not recorded which). Sample: blood. V gene TRBV10-3 combines with J gene TRBJ1-6. CDR3 loop: CAISETRGQTVLPLHF.